What follows describes a single T cell receptor beta chain. This clone was observed once. What antigen it recognizes has not been identified. Base quality data are lacking; no much larger clone is found one base away. The immunoSEQ Assay, a bias-controlled multiplex PCR, was used to amplify TCRbeta CDR3 regions from genomic DNA. Per the authors' processing: The number of nucleated cells in each sample was estimated from the amplification of reference gene primers within the assay. To quantify the absolute abundance of each unique TCRbeta CDR3 rearrangement, sequence reads were collapsed and filtered. For each sample, productive Simpson clonality was calculated as the square root of Simpson's diversity index across productive rearrangements. The table comes from immuneACCESS by way of TCRdb, which keeps in-frame sequences with V and J called. Part of the clones is missing from these tables; in studies checked, under half for an unresolved V gene and the rest for unknown reasons. For V, J and clone size, that table is used; D and trimming come from the DNA. The sample table lists 250,000 to 300,000 clones, around 90% of them with a count of one. The top ten hold about 4% of the sample.

Each collaborating institution followed its own protocols to collect whole blood in K2EDTA tubes. For TCRbeta analysis, collaborator samples were shipped as frozen whole blood, as isolated PBMCs, or as DNA extracted from either sample type. The CDR3, from cysteine to phenylalanine, totals 15 residues. Just CDR3 DNA is preserved here, 45 bases in frame from base 1. Trimming removed 1 base from V and 4 bases from J, leaving 10 bases between the germline ends. CDR1 and CDR2 are drawn from the germline V gene: SGHTA, FQGTGA. The data belong to a study of blood T cell repertoires in COVID-19 (dated by TCRdb to about 2020). At the level of the whole study: Samples from collaborators originated in the United States, Italy and Spain and spanned both the acute and convalescent phases of COVID-19. The prospective study material was composed of cDNA or gDNA derived from T cells, B-cell-depleted T cells, or PBMCs. Deeply sampled blood TCRbeta repertoires from subjects exposed to, actively infected with, or recovered from COVID-19 were included in the dataset. The repertoires were released in a freely available public database intended as a resource for research on the immune response to SARS-CoV-2. Samples were obtained from the ongoing ImmuneRACE study (first 160 participants) and from roughly 1,300 subjects provided by 6 global collaborators. The sample metadata nearly always contained a de-identified subject ID, COVID-19 status, age in years and sex. Where available, HLA class I and class II types were obtained from metadata supplied by the sample provider rather than from assay-based typing.

Beyond this particular receptor, the publication reports: The quantity of clinical and demographic metadata differed by source and by participant and was supplied without curation.

The sample consisted of peripheral blood. The source of this sequence is a woman in her forties with acute or convalescent COVID-19. The V and J segments used are TRBV7-3 and TRBJ2-2, with a tentative D gene TRBD1 over 5 matching bases. DNA sequence: TGTGCCAGCAGCTTAAGCCAGGGCTTCACCGGGGAGCTGTTTTTT. This yields the protein CASSLSQGFTGELFF.